This TCR beta chain came from a study of siplizumab effects on memory and regulatory T cells. Germline CDR1 reads MNHNS; CDR2 reads SASEGT. The J segment lost 7 bases and the V segment lost 0 bases, leaving 6 bases of the junction unmatched. CDR3 length: 18 residues. Data came from immunoSEQ multiplex PCR; TCRdb stores just in-frame clones and leaves some out. The top ten hold less than 0.35% of the sample, which has some 110,000 clones, about 93% seen once. This TCR was sampled from a human donor in good health. Sequenced input: CD4+ T cells sorted from blood. This rearrangement joins TRBV6-1 to TRBJ2-2, with 15 nucleotides matching TRBD2. CDR3 sequence (DNA): TGTGCCAGCAGTGAAGCTACGGGACTAGCGGGAGGAGTCGGGGAGCTGTTTTTT. It specifies CASSEATGLAGGVGELFF.